This record concerns one TCR beta chain sequence. Which antigen it targets is not known. No per-base quality is available; no much larger clone lies one base away. The data belong to a study of T cells in Graves' hyperthyroidism and ophthalmopathy (dated by TCRdb to about 2019). Some background on the complete study: Peripheral blood was sampled at the time of initial diagnosis, prior to any treatment. To identify TCR V-J signatures that set the groups apart, the researchers used a discovery cohort of about a hundred patients, made up of 40 to 45 with Graves' ophthalmopathy and some 56 with stable Graves' hyperthyroidism. The paper reports TCR Vbeta CDR3 sequencing of 130 to 150 peripheral blood samples: fewer than 50 ophthalmopathy, over 70 hyperthyroidism and around 17 progressor patients. Prospective prediction of ophthalmopathy was tested in an independent validation cohort of approximately 19 hyperthyroidism patients and 17 patients who later progressed to ophthalmopathy. The 100 or so discovery patients were randomly divided into training and test sets at a 7:3 ratio. After blood sampling, hyperthyroidism patients were treated with methimazole at a starting dose of 30 mg daily, and ophthalmopathy patients were treated with high-dose intravenous methylprednisolone. In addition, the study compared T-cell repertoires in thyroid tissue and in blood from roughly 6 Graves' hyperthyroidism patients.

Paper-wide results and their limitations: During validation, the model predicted progression to ophthalmopathy a median of approximately 6.5 months ahead of onset, with just under 71% sensitivity and around 72% specificity. Sample size was not statistically predetermined, and blinding of investigators to group allocation was not performed. Most expanded thyroid clonotypes (frequency above 0.001) were also found in blood, which suggests that blood repertoires may mirror thyroid immune responses. A model built on a 13 V-J signature distinguished ophthalmopathy from stable hyperthyroidism, reaching roughly 88% sensitivity and about 81% specificity in cross-validation and 80%/75% in testing.

Graves' hyperthyroidism was defined as stable when no progression to ophthalmopathy occurred over 18 months of follow-up. The hyperthyroidism patients were between 18 and 65 years old and newly diagnosed, with a disease duration of less than 2 months. Exclusion was applied to patients with uncontrolled infections, other autoimmune diseases, pregnancy or lactation. Diagnoses were based on clinical symptoms, serum thyroxine and TRAb, thyroid ultrasound and orbital computed tomography. PBMCs were separated from roughly 10 ml of fresh peripheral blood using Ficoll-Paque density gradient centrifugation. Total RNA was extracted using Trizol reagent, and RNA quality was assessed on an Agilent 2100 Bioanalyzer. The CDR3 contains 14 residues, cysteine and phenylalanine counted. The only DNA kept is the CDR3, 42 bases in frame from the first base. As encoded in the germline V gene, CDR1 is SGHTA while CDR2 is FQGTGA. The junction carries 10 bases between V and J, which are trimmed by 2 bases and 6 bases respectively.

The TCR beta CDR3 regions were amplified from RNA transcripts. A first-round RT-PCR of the TCR CDR3 used the HTBI primer set with the Qiagen OneStep RT-PCR kit. Libraries were constructed in a second round of multiplex PCR, after which size selection and purification were performed. Sequencing of the libraries was done on an Illumina HiSeq2000 using paired-end 100 bp reads. Processing in the source paper ran as follows. SOAPnuke was used to process the raw data, with reads discarded if the reads contained adapters or uncalled bases, had a mean Phred below 15, or lacked an exact constant-primer or identifier match. High-quality paired reads were merged using COPE v1.2.5, and each unique nucleotide sequence was defined as a clonotype. MiTCR v1.1 was used to align clonotypes to the IMGT TRBV, TRBD and TRBJ reference segments. Only V-J combinations with frequency above 0.0001, covering 98% to 99.2% of repertoires, were analysed. The TCS score was defined as the ratio of F50 (clonal expansion) to E x V (chaos), calculated using BLOSUM62-based TCRdist between CDR3 peptides within each V-J. Welch's t-statistics and random forest reduced some 510 V-J features to roughly 13, which were used in a naive Bayes classifier (R e1071). TCRdb cleaned the public reads at Q25 with fastp, built clones with MiXCR and kept in-frame beta chains. Every entry covers one CDR3 protein and lists the most common genes and DNA from its rows. TCRdb, not the authors, supplied the V and J calls. The sample yields about 320,000 distinct CDR3 sequences; approximately 17% were counted once. The ten largest account for around 34% of the sample.

This chain joins TRBV7-3 to TRBJ2-2; the D element might be TRBD1 or TRBD2, as each aligns at 5 bases. The specimen was blood. The receptor's source is a man younger than 45 with Graves' hyperthyroidism. The DNA reads as follows: TGTGCCAGCAGCTTAGGGGGATCACCCGGGGAGCTGTTTTTT. Translated, it gives CASSLGGSPGELFF.